Listed below are T cell receptor beta chains from one sample, sequenced in a study of T cell responses to AZD1222 COVID-19 vaccine. Clones were read by immunoSEQ multiplex PCR, and TCRdb kept only the in-frame ones, dropping some. This table holds 30,000 to 35,000 clones, 85% to 90% found once. This specimen was peripheral blood, taken 28 days after the second AZD1222 dose. These TCRs come from an adult who received the AZD1222 COVID-19 vaccine. Each CDR3 is given with its conserved first and last residue. A D gene is named only where the DNA matches it firmly. Not every row has a clone size; where given, it reads once, few, many or a size class.

j_call | v_call | d_call | clone_size | cdr3_nt | cdr3_aa
TRBJ1-4 | TRBV25-1 | . | . | TGTGCCAGCAGCGGTTCACAGGGATTCTCTTCATTTCGTGAAAAACTGTTTTTT | CASSGSQGFSSFREKLFF
TRBJ2-3 | TRBV4-3 | TRBD2 | . | TGCGCCAGCAGCCAACGCGTAGCGGGGGGGCCCGGAGATACGCAGTATTTT | CASSQRVAGGPGDTQYF
TRBJ1-1 | TRBV28 | TRBD1 | . | TGTGCCAGCAAGCCGGGTGGGACAGGGAGGGAAGCTTTCTTT | CASKPGGTGREAFF
TRBJ2-7 | TRBV14 | . | . | TGTGCCAGCACGAGAGGGGGCTCCTACGAGCAGTACTTC | CASTRGGSYEQYF
TRBJ2-7 | TRBV29-1 | TRBD2 | . | TGCAGCGGGACTAGCGGGGGAATCTACGAGCAGTACTTC | CSGTSGGIYEQYF
TRBJ2-7 | TRBV4-3 | TRBD1 | few | TGCGCCAGCAGCCAAGAAAAGAGAGTCTTAAGGGGGCAGAACGAGCAGTACTTC | CASSQEKRVLRGQNEQYF
TRBJ1-1 | TRBV5-8 | . | . | TGTGCCAGCAGCTTGTATCTGAACACTGAAGCTTTCTTT | CASSLYLNTEAFF
TRBJ1-1 | TRBV7-9 | . | . | TGTGCCAGCAGCTTAGATCATTTACAGGGAGCTGAAGCTTTCTTT | CASSLDHLQGAEAFF
TRBJ2-7 | TRBV9 | TRBD1 | . | TGTGCCAGCAGCGTAGCGACAGGGGGCTTCTACGAGCAGTACTTC | CASSVATGGFYEQYF
TRBJ1-2 | TRBV7-2 | TRBD1 | . | TGTGCCAGCAGCCCTGGGCTGACAGGGAGGGACTATGGCTACACCTTC | CASSPGLTGRDYGYTF